A single sample gave rise to the 16 T cell receptor beta chains below, sequenced in a study of T-cell memory formation after mild COVID-19. Each CDR3 protein is one row after TCRdb ran MiXCR on the 5' RACE reads. The table records 550,000 to 600,000 distinct CDR3 sequences, 20% to 25% of them present only once. Sequenced input: PBMCs or a T cell subset sorted from them (not recorded which). All receptors come from an adult woman who had mild COVID-19 (a few samples of this study predate the infection). Cell type and time point are not known.

This clonotype has more than one count but fewer than ten. The chain combines TRBV19 with TRBJ1-1, with D possibly being TRBD1 (5 bases). With 2 bases removed from V and 1 base from J, the gap between germline ends came to 8 bases. The V gene's germline CDR1 is LNHDA and CDR2 SQIVND (reference sequence). The CDR3 is 14 residues long. CDR3 amino acids: CASSISGGNTEAFF. The CDR3 DNA reads TGTGCCAGTAGTATATCGGGGGGGAACACTGAAGCTTTCTTT.

The chain employs TRBV12-3 or TRBV12-4 and TRBJ1-2; D may be TRBD1 (5 bases). This CDR3 has 13 residues. Trimming stripped 3 bases from V and 6 bases from J, with 11 bases between. The CDR3 spells CASSLNRRDGYTF. The CDR3 bases are TGTGCCAGCAGTTTGAACAGGAGGGATGGCTACACCTTC.

This sequence joins TRBV4-2 and TRBJ2-1; 7 bases map to TRBD1. From germline, CDR1 is LGHNA and CDR2 YNFKEQ. CDR3 size: 13 residues. The V gene end was trimmed by 4 bases and the J gene end by 8 bases; junction bases not matched to a gene: 5. CDR3 protein: CASSPGQVDEQFF. CDR3 bases: TGTGCCAGCAGCCCCGGACAGGTCGATGAGCAGTTCTTC.

V usage is TRBV2 and J usage is TRBJ2-5; TRBD2 matches 8 bases. Germline CDR1 and CDR2: SNHLY and FYNNEI. This CDR3 has 13 residues. V shed 5 bases and J 5 bases; nucleotides not matched to a gene: 4. CDR3 DNA: TGTGCCAGCAGTCGAGCGGGAGTCGAGACCCAGTACTTC. Amino acids: CASSRAGVETQYF.

The chain has TRBV7-6 and TRBJ2-1, with TRBD2 as a possible D gene (6 bases). This CDR3 comprises 16 residues. Germline V gene lookup returns CDR1 SGHVS and CDR2 FNYEAQ. V was clipped by 5 bases and J by 4 bases, with 18 bases between them. CDR3: CASSLWEVIGYNEQFF. CDR3 nucleotide sequence: TGTGCCAGCAGCCTATGGGAGGTGATCGGGTACAATGAGCAGTTCTTC.

V and J are TRBV3-1 and TRBJ2-5; 9 nucleotides agree with TRBD2. This CDR3 contains 16 residues. J was trimmed by 3 bases and V by 1 base; bases with no gene match: 6. CDR1 LGHDT and CDR2 YNNKEL come from the germline V gene (reference sequence). The CDR3 DNA reads TGTGCCAGCAGCCAAGGCCCAGCGGGGGGTAAAGAGACCCAGTACTTC. It translates to CASSQGPAGGKETQYF.

This clonotype has a handful of counts. The chain uses TRBV6-2 or TRBV6-3 and TRBJ2-1, with 12 nucleotides matching TRBD1. Germline V CDR1 and CDR2: MNHEY, SVGEGT. This CDR3 region has 15 residues. The V and J ends lost 7 bases and 8 bases, in that order; junction bases with no gene match: 9. The CDR3 DNA follows: TGTGCCAGCAACGACCGGGACAGGGGGCCGGATGAGCAGTTCTTC. The encoded protein is CASNDRDRGPDEQFF.

This clonotype has just a few counts. V and J are TRBV19 and TRBJ1-6, with 7 bases fitting TRBD1. CDR1 LNHDA and CDR2 SQIVND come from the germline V gene (reference sequence). CDR3 length: 16 amino acids. Trimming cost V 6 bases and J 9 bases; bases outside gene matches: 14. The CDR3 reads CASSGAGTEMGSPLHF. In DNA form, the CDR3 reads TGTGCCAGTAGCGGAGCCGGGACAGAAATGGGTTCACCCCTCCACTTT.

J is TRBJ1-1 and V is TRBV7-8, with D possibly being TRBD1 (5 bases). Germline V lookup: CDR1 SGHVS, CDR2 FQNEAQ. Trimming removed 1 base from V and 3 bases from J, with 21 bases in between. There are 18 residues in the CDR3. The DNA for the CDR3 is TGTGCCAGCAGCTTAGGGCTCCCTGGGGCAAGCTCTTACACTGAAGCTTTCTTT. It specifies CASSLGLPGASSYTEAFF.

J is TRBJ1-1 and V is TRBV24-1; D may be TRBD1 (6 bases). The V end lost 4 bases, the J end lost 11 bases, and 22 bases lay between the germline ends. This CDR3 has 15 residues. CDR1 KGHDR and CDR2 SFDVKD come from the germline V gene. CDR3 nucleotides: TGTGCCACCAGTGACCCCAGTACCGGTACAGGGCCCGCTTTCTTT. Protein sequence: CATSDPSTGTGPAFF.

V is TRBV5-1 and J is TRBJ2-7, with D possibly being TRBD1 (5 bases). The CDR3 is 14 amino acids. Trimming shortened V by 1 base and J by 4 bases, and 12 bases separated the two germline ends. Germline V gives CDR1 SGHRS, CDR2 YFSETQ. CDR3 protein: CASSLLGREYEQYF. CDR3 in DNA: TGCGCCAGCAGCTTGTTGGGCAGGGAATACGAGCAGTACTTC.

This chain uses TRBV11-1 with TRBJ2-7, with a weak D call TRBD1 (6 bases). Germline V lookup: CDR1 SGHAT, CDR2 FQDESV (reference sequence). This CDR3 region has 15 residues. V lost 6 bases and J lost 1, with 16 bases in between. This CDR3 is CASSFDRRFSYEQYF. In DNA form, the CDR3 reads TGTGCCAGCAGTTTCGACAGGCGGTTTTCCTACGAGCAGTACTTC.

The chain combines TRBV4-1 with TRBJ1-2; D unclear. Trimming removed 5 bases at V and 1 base at J, with 8 bases between. CDR1 MGHRA and CDR2 YSYEKL come from the germline V gene. This CDR3 comprises 13 residues. The CDR3 loop reads CASSEGRNYGYTF. CDR3 sequence (DNA): TGCGCCAGCAGCGAAGGACGTAACTATGGCTACACCTTC.

This chain connects TRBV20-1 to TRBJ1-5, with no clear D. Trimming left V 0 bases short and J 5 bases short, with 11 bases between. This CDR3 spans 14 amino acids. The V gene's germline CDR1 is DFQATT and CDR2 SNEGSKA (reference sequence). The CDR3, as DNA: TGCAGTGCTAGAGAGGGCGGCGGGGATCAGCCCCAGCATTTT. It translates to CSAREGGGDQPQHF.

There are a few counts of this clonotype. The chain is built from TRBV5-1 and TRBJ1-1; the D gene is possibly TRBD1 (5 bases). Germline CDR1 SGHRS, CDR2 YFSETQ. Trimming stripped 0 bases from V and 1 base from J, with 10 bases between. CDR3 size: 15 residues. In DNA form, the CDR3 reads TGCGCCAGCAGCTTGGCCTGGGGGTCGAACACTGAAGCTTTCTTT. It is translated as CASSLAWGSNTEAFF. Based on the CDR3 plus reference TRBV5-1 and TRBJ1-1, the full variable domain is KAGVTQTPRYLIKTRGQQVTLSCSPISGHRSVSWYQQTPGQGLQFLFEYFSETQRNKGNFPGRFSGRQFSNSRSEMNVSTLELGDSALYLCASSLAWGSNTEAFFGQGTRLTVV.

The chain carries TRBV11-2 and TRBJ2-1, with D unresolved. Trimming left V 1 base short and J 10 bases short, with 11 bases between. The CDR3 has 13 residues. CDR1 and CDR2 (germline): SGHAT, FQNNGV. The CDR3: CASSLARPTEQFF. DNA of the CDR3: TGTGCCAGCAGCTTAGCTCGCCCGACAGAGCAGTTCTTC.